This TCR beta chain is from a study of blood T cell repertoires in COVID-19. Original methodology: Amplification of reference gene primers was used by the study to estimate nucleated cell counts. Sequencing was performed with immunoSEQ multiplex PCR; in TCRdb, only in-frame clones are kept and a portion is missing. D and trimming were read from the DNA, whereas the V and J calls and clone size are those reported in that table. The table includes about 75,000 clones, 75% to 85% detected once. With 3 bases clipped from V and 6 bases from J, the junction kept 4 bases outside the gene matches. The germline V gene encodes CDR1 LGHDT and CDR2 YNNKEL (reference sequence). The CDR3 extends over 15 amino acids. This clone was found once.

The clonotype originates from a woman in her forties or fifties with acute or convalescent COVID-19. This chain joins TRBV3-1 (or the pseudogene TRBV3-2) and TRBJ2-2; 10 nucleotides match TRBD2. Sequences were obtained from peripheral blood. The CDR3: CASSQPSGSSGELFF. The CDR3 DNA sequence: TGTGCCAGCAGCCAGCCTAGCGGGAGTTCCGGGGAGCTGTTTTTT.